Sequencing of this TCR beta chain was carried out in a study of identical twins (dated by TCRdb to between 2015 and 2016). Some background on the complete study: To test whether fetal clonotypes persist, this study deep-sequenced TCR alpha and beta repertoires from monozygotic twins, from unrelated adults of various ages, and from cord blood. To rule out contamination, the twin experiments were replicated at different times with different library preparation protocols. What the research found in general, with its limitations: Fewer insertions were carried by abundant cord blood beta clonotypes; a weaker similar trend was observed in young adult naive repertoires, while no such trend was observed in memory repertoires. Compared with coincidental sharing between unrelated individuals, out-of-frame TCR alpha sequences shared between twins showed an excess of sequences with low generation probability. Zero-insertion analyses could be partly confounded by invariant T cells such as MAIT and iNKT, though diverse VJ usage argued against such confounding for most clonotypes. Because the same donors could not be followed over many years, the conclusions depended on cross-sectional statistical analysis. Excess twin sharing in beta out-of-frame sequences was weaker because fewer shared sequences lowered the signal-to-noise ratio. Recombination models systematically underestimated out-of-frame TCR alpha sharing in monozygotic twins but agreed with sharing between unrelated individuals.

V is cut back by 7 bases and J by 7 bases, with 10 bases in the junction unmatched. The CDR3 sequence holds 15 residues, the cysteine and phenylalanine included. Here the CDR3 DNA is all that survives: 45 bases in frame from base 1. CDR1 and CDR2, per the germline V gene (reference sequence), are DFQATT and SNEGSKA. Library method: 5' RACE. Sequencing took place on an Illumina HiSeq 2000. A universal primer binding site was added through template switching, and the final cDNA carried a unique molecular identifier so that TCR cDNA molecules could be counted accurately. First-strand cDNA for TCR alpha and beta chains was synthesized from specific primers in the conserved constant-segment region. To control for contamination, every cDNA library carried two barcodes: a SMART-Mk sample barcode plus Illumina barcodes. TruSeq adapter sequences along with Illumina sample barcodes were introduced in two successive PCR steps. The TCR alpha and beta cDNA libraries were sequenced on the Illumina HiSeq platform using custom primers. As for the authors' bioinformatics: Raw reads were processed with MiGEC to extract unique molecular identifiers, and MiXCR was used to determine CDR3 positions. Recombination models were inferred per individual with the repgenHMM and IGoR tools using an EM algorithm. Shared clonotype analysis was performed with the tcR package in R, normalizing sharing by the product of cloneset sizes. To study raw recombination without the effects of thymic and clonal selection, out-of-frame nonproductive sequences were analyzed. TCRdb cleaned the public reads at Q25 with fastp, built clones with MiXCR and kept in-frame beta chains. Rows merge per CDR3 protein into single entries with the most common DNA and genes. The V and J calls were determined by TCRdb, not by the authors. This sample holds around 1.7 million distinct CDR3 sequences; under 35% were observed only once. The ten largest account for roughly 0.3% of the sample.

Every donor in the study was a healthy Caucasian. In the case of this clonotype: Its binding antigen is unknown. No much larger clonotype is one base removed from it; base qualities were not supplied.

Sequencing was performed on cord blood. Recombination joined TRBV20-1 with TRBJ2-7; 16 central nucleotides agree with TRBD2. This clonotype originated in a newborn girl in good health. The DNA sequence is as follows: TGCAGTGACCTCGATGGGACTAGCGGGAGGGCTGAGCAGTACTTC. Its protein is CSDLDGTSGRAEQYF.